The 30 T cell receptor beta chains given below trace back to one sample, sequenced in a study of OX40 agonist ivuxolimab in advanced cancers. Only in-frame clones appear in the TCRdb table, and some are missing; sequencing was by immunoSEQ multiplex PCR. This table has some 80,000 clones, 85% appearing once. Here the sequenced sample was CD4+ or CD8+ T cells sorted from blood, taken in a trial of the OX40 agonist ivuxolimab. The source is an adult with an advanced solid tumor such as melanoma, head and neck, liver or kidney cancer.

The chain joins TRBV2 to TRBJ2-7; the D is unclear. Between the trimmed V and J ends, which lost 5 bases and 4 bases, there was a span of 3 bases. The CDR3 is 10 residues long. CDR1 and CDR2 (germline): SNHLY, FYNNEI. DNA for the CDR3: TGTGCCAGCAGTCTGTACGAGCAGTACTTC. It encodes CASSLYEQYF.

The V and J genes are TRBV7-6 and TRBJ1-4; TRBD1 aligns across 7 bases. The CDR3 is made up of 15 amino acids. Per germline, CDR1 SGHVS and CDR2 FNYEAQ. Trimming at V came to 5 bases and at J to 8 bases, leaving 11 bases not matched to a gene. In DNA, the CDR3 is TGTGCCAGCAGCAGAAACAGGGGAAGAGGGGAAAAACTGTTTTTT. Translated: CASSRNRGRGEKLFF.

J is TRBJ2-5 and V is TRBV19; 14 bases align to TRBD2. J was trimmed by 4 bases and V by 6 bases; bases with no gene match: 13. From germline, CDR1 is LNHDA and CDR2 SQIVND (reference sequence). The CDR3 totals 18 residues. This CDR3 is CASSTSPGLAGGPETQYF. The CDR3 DNA reads TGTGCCAGTAGCACGTCTCCCGGACTAGCGGGGGGCCCAGAGACCCAGTACTTC.

The CDR3 nucleotides read TGTGCCAGCAGCCGGGACTTTCCAGGGAATTCACCCCTCCACTTT. The encoded protein is CASSRDFPGNSPLHF. The chain carries TRBV9 and TRBJ1-6; D is perhaps TRBD1 (5 bases). V was shortened by 4 bases and J by 7 bases, with 15 bases between the two germline ends. There are 15 residues in the CDR3. Germline V gene data show CDR1 as SGDLS and CDR2 as YYNGEE.

This sequence joins TRBV5-5 and TRBJ1-3; D is undetermined. The ends were cut back, 4 bases at V and 0 bases at J, with 11 bases in the middle. The CDR3 spans 15 residues. Germline V gives CDR1 SGHKS, CDR2 YYEKEE (reference sequence). CDR3 protein: CASSLLAISGNTIYF. CDR3 nucleotides: TGTGCCAGCAGCCTCTTGGCCATCTCTGGAAACACCATATATTTT.

This clone occurred a few times. This rearrangement joins TRBV18 to TRBJ1-1; 7 bases map to TRBD1. V was clipped by 5 bases and J by 5 bases; unmatched bases: 5. This CDR3 region has 13 residues. Germline V gene sequence: CDR1 KGHSH, CDR2 LQKENI. The CDR3 DNA sequence: TGTGCCAGCTCAGACAGGGAAGCGACTGAAGCTTTCTTT. It encodes CASSDREATEAFF.

V and J are TRBV6-1 and TRBJ2-2; 11 bases are a match to TRBD2. The CDR3 totals 15 residues. V shed 6 bases and J 6 bases; nucleotides not matched to a gene: 6. Germline V CDR1 and CDR2: MNHNS, SASEGT. The DNA of the CDR3 is TGTGCCAGCAGCTCCCTAGCGGGGGGCGCCGGGGAGCTGTTTTTT. It codes for CASSSLAGGAGELFF.

The chain links TRBV18 to TRBJ1-5, with a tentative D call TRBD1 (5 bases). The CDR3 is 13 residues long. The germline V and J ends were trimmed by 6 bases and 5 bases, with 11 bases remaining between them. Looked up from germline, CDR1 is KGHSH and CDR2 is LQKENI. The CDR3 region has the DNA TGTGCCAGCTCCGAGTTAGGGGATCAGCCCCAGCATTTT. As protein: CASSELGDQPQHF.

CDR3 sequence (DNA): TGTGCCAGCAGTTTAGGACAGGGTCACGCTTTCTTT. This codes for CASSLGQGHAFF. The chain couples TRBV28 to TRBJ1-1; 8 bases map to TRBD1. This CDR3 region has 12 residues. Germline values: CDR1 MDHEN, CDR2 SYDVKM. V was clipped by 2 bases and J by 11 bases; unmatched bases: 4.

The V and J genes are TRBV9 and TRBJ2-3; tentative D call: TRBD2 (6 bases). The germline CDR1 and CDR2 sequences are SGDLS and YYNGEE. The ends were cut back, 4 bases at V and 4 bases at J, with 22 bases in the middle. The CDR3 consists of 17 residues. The CDR3 sequence: CASSRSKLASGSDTQYF. The DNA of the CDR3 is TGTGCCAGCAGCCGCTCCAAACTAGCTTCGGGGTCAGATACGCAGTATTTT.

This chain connects TRBV6-1 to TRBJ1-1, with D tentatively TRBD1 (5 bases). Germline CDR1 MNHNS, CDR2 SASEGT. Deletions cut 6 bases from V and 2 bases from J, with 7 bases between. This CDR3 is built from 12 residues. CDR3 residues: CASRGVNTEAFF. CDR3 coding DNA: TGTGCCAGCAGAGGGGTAAACACTGAAGCTTTCTTT.

The chain links TRBV5-4 to TRBJ1-4, with D hard to call. Germline loops: CDR1 SGHNT, CDR2 YYREEE (reference sequence). Between the trimmed V and J ends, which lost 2 bases and 0 bases, there was a span of 5 bases. The CDR3 extends over 14 amino acids. The CDR3 sequence is CASSFGATNEKLFF. The CDR3 DNA follows: TGTGCCAGCAGCTTCGGCGCAACTAATGAAAAACTGTTTTTT.

The rearrangement uses TRBV7-8 and TRBJ2-1; possible D gene TRBD1, 6 bases. The V end lost 1 base, the J end lost 5 bases, and 6 bases lay between the germline ends. The CDR3 is made up of 13 amino acids. Germline loops: CDR1 SGHVS, CDR2 FQNEAQ. CDR3 sequence: CASSLDRDNEQFF. The CDR3 nucleotides read TGTGCCAGCAGCTTAGACAGGGACAATGAGCAGTTCTTC. Variable domain in full (rest from reference TRBV7-8 and TRBJ2-1): GAGVSQSPRYKVAKRGQDVALRCDPISGHVSLFWYQQALGQGPEFLTYFQNEAQLDKSGLPSDRFFAERPEGSVSTLKIQRTQQEDSAVYLCASSLDRDNEQFFGPGTRLTVL.

The V call is TRBV6-1, the J call TRBJ2-5; D gene uncertain. Germline V gene sequence: CDR1 MNHNS, CDR2 SASEGT. The CDR3 totals 13 residues. Deletions cut 7 bases from V and 5 bases from J, with 14 bases between. The CDR3: CASIRPLWETQYF. In DNA form, the CDR3 reads TGTGCCAGCATTCGACCCCTTTGGGAGACCCAGTACTTC.

V gene TRBV7-9 combines with J gene TRBJ1-2; D is uncertain. Trimming shortened V by 2 bases and J by 0 bases, and 10 bases separated the two germline ends. Germline loops: CDR1 SEHNR, CDR2 FQNEAQ (reference sequence). The CDR3 runs to 15 residues. Here the CDR3 reads CASSLFEGANYGYTF. In DNA form, the CDR3 reads TGTGCCAGCAGCTTATTCGAGGGAGCTAACTATGGCTACACCTTC.

The rearrangement joins TRBV28 to TRBJ1-2; 7 bases fit TRBD1. The V and J ends lost 8 bases and 4 bases, in that order; junction bases with no gene match: 7. CDR3 length equals 13 residues. Per the germline V gene, CDR1 is MDHEN and CDR2 is SYDVKM. This CDR3 is CASGQGGIYGYTF. CDR3 nucleotides: TGTGCCAGCGGCCAAGGGGGCATCTATGGCTACACCTTC.

This rearrangement joins TRBV9 to TRBJ1-3; TRBD1 agrees at 8 bases. CDR3 length: 15 residues. Germline V gives CDR1 SGDLS, CDR2 YYNGEE. Losses at the gene ends were 0 bases for V and 4 bases for J; bases not matched to a gene: 3. For the CDR3, the DNA is TGTGCCAGCAGCGTAGGACAGGGGCGGGGAAACACCATATATTTT. Its protein is CASSVGQGRGNTIYF.

The rearrangement uses TRBV7-9 and TRBJ1-3, with D uncertain. The CDR3 has 15 residues. The V end lost 3 bases, the J end lost 0 bases, and 9 bases lay between the germline ends. Germline V lookup: CDR1 SEHNR, CDR2 FQNEAQ (reference sequence). The CDR3 spells CASSFYRRSGNTIYF. The DNA for the CDR3 is TGTGCCAGCAGCTTTTACCGACGCTCTGGAAACACCATATATTTT.

This clone has only a few counts. The V and J genes are TRBV7-9 and TRBJ1-1, with D possibly matching TRBD1 (5 bases). The V end was cut by 3 bases, the J end by 1 base, with 6 bases between. CDR3 size: 13 residues. Germline CDR1 is SEHNR and CDR2 is FQNEAQ (reference sequence). CDR3 sequence reads: CASSFTGNTEAFF. CDR3 nucleotide sequence: TGTGCCAGCAGCTTTACAGGGAACACTGAAGCTTTCTTT.

The chain combines TRBV10-3 with TRBJ2-3; D possibly corresponds to TRBD2 (5 bases). V was trimmed by 6 bases and J by 4 bases, leaving 14 bases between them. CDR1 is ENHRY, CDR2 SYGVKD, per germline. The CDR3 is 14 residues long. The CDR3 region is CAIRPGLGADTQYF. The CDR3, as DNA: TGTGCCATCAGGCCGGGCCTCGGGGCAGATACGCAGTATTTT.

This chain joins TRBV5-6 and TRBJ1-6, with D possibly TRBD1 on 6 matching bases. Germline assignment: CDR1 SGHDT and CDR2 YYEEEE. V gave up 4 bases and J gave up 9 bases, with 14 bases separating them. The CDR3 totals 14 residues. This CDR3 reads CASSRTGMTSPLHF. The CDR3 DNA follows: TGTGCCAGCAGCCGAACAGGGATGACTTCACCCCTCCACTTT.

J is TRBJ1-2 and V is TRBV28, with D tentatively TRBD1 (5 bases). The CDR3 loop spans 14 amino acids. Germline V gene data show CDR1 as MDHEN and CDR2 as SYDVKM. V was shortened by 5 bases and J by 2 bases, with 12 bases between the two germline ends. Here the CDR3 reads CASSLSTANYGYTF. CDR3 coding DNA: TGTGCCAGCAGTCTTTCGACAGCAAACTATGGCTACACCTTC.

The chain is built from TRBV28 and TRBJ1-5, with 8 positions matching TRBD1. CDR1 and CDR2 (germline): MDHEN, SYDVKM. The CDR3 spans 15 residues. With 6 bases clipped from V and 3 bases from J, the junction kept 7 bases outside the gene matches. The CDR3 DNA sequence: TGTGCCAGCAGCTTCCGACAGGGGCCCAATCAGCCCCAGCATTTT. Translating it yields CASSFRQGPNQPQHF.

V gene TRBV7-2 combines with J gene TRBJ2-1, with 8 nucleotides matching TRBD2. The trim removed 5 bases at V and 15 bases at J, leaving 18 bases unmatched. This CDR3 spans 15 amino acids. CDR1 SGHTA and CDR2 FQGNSA come from the germline V gene. The CDR3: CASSPTRDSGVEGFF. CDR3 DNA: TGTGCCAGCAGCCCCACCAGGGATAGCGGGGTCGAGGGGTTCTTC.

CDR3 DNA sequence: TGTGCCAGCAGCTTGGACACCCAAGGCAACACCGGGGAGCTGTTTTTT. It translates to CASSLDTQGNTGELFF. The rearrangement joins TRBV5-4 to TRBJ2-2, with no clear D. From germline, CDR1 is SGHNT and CDR2 YYREEE (reference sequence). The CDR3 sequence is 16 residues long. V dropped 0 bases and J dropped 2 bases, with 11 bases sitting between them.

The rearrangement links TRBV7-2 to TRBJ2-5; a possible D gene is TRBD2 (5 bases). Trimming left V 1 base short and J 4 bases short, with 13 bases between. This CDR3 comprises 15 residues. CDR1 is SGHTA, CDR2 FQGNSA, per germline. The CDR3: CASSLDSSFSETQYF. The CDR3, as DNA: TGTGCCAGCAGCTTAGACTCTAGCTTTTCAGAGACCCAGTACTTC.

The chain has TRBV4-2 and TRBJ2-3; 11 positions match TRBD2. Germline values: CDR1 LGHNA, CDR2 YNFKEQ. After removal of 3 bases from V and 5 bases from J, the junction contained 7 bases not matched to a gene. The CDR3 is 16 residues long. CDR3 region: CASSQGTSGTEDTQYF. CDR3 nucleotide sequence: TGTGCCAGCAGCCAGGGGACTAGCGGCACTGAAGATACGCAGTATTTT.

This clone was recorded a few times. The rearrangement links TRBV16 to TRBJ1-1; no firm D call. Germline values: CDR1 KGHSY, CDR2 FQNENV. The CDR3 runs to 12 residues. Between the trimmed V and J ends, which lost 2 bases and 2 bases, there was a span of 3 bases. The CDR3 DNA sequence: TGTGCCAGCAGCCAAGTTAACACTGAAGCTTTCTTT. Its translation: CASSQVNTEAFF. The full variable domain, in which reference TRBV16 and TRBJ1-1 provide the parts outside the CDR3, is GEEVAQTPKHLVRGEGQKAKLYCAPIKGHSYVFWYQQVLKNEFKFLISFQNENVFDETGMPKERFSAKCLPNSPCSLEIQATKLEDSAVYFCASSQVNTEAFFGQGTRLTVV.

This clone was found once. The V call is TRBV2, the J call TRBJ1-1, with a weak D call TRBD1 (5 bases). V shed 8 bases and J shed 4 bases, with 14 bases lying between them. From germline, CDR1 is SNHLY and CDR2 FYNNEI. The length of the CDR3 is 13 residues. The CDR3 is CASWDGGSTEAFF. CDR3 in DNA: TGTGCCAGCTGGGATGGGGGAAGCACTGAAGCTTTCTTT.

The chain uses TRBV6-1 and TRBJ1-6; D uncertain. Per the germline V gene, CDR1 is MNHNS and CDR2 is SASEGT. The CDR3 is 19 residues long. The V end lost 3 bases, the J end lost 4 bases, and 22 bases lay between the germline ends. The CDR3 DNA reads as TGTGCCAGCAGTGATCCCCAGGAGTCGTTCGATGGGTATAATTCACCCCTCCACTTT. This gives the protein CASSDPQESFDGYNSPLHF.